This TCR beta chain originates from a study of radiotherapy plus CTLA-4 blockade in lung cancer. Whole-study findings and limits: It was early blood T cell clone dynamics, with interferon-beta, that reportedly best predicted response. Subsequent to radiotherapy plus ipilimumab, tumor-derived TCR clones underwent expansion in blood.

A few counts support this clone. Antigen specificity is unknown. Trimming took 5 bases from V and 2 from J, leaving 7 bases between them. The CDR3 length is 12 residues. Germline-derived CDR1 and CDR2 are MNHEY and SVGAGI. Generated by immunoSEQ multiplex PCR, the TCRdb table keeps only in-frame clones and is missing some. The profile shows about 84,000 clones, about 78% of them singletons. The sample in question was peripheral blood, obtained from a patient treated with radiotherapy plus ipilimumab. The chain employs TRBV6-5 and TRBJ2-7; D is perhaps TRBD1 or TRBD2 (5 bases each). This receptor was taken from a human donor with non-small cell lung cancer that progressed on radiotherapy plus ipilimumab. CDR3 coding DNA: TGTGCCAGCAGTGGGGGAGCCTACGAGCAGTACTTC. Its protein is CASSGGAYEQYF.